This TCR beta chain is from a study of regulatory T cells in long-lasting Graves disease. As to time point: persistent/refractory GD, antithyroid drugs over 5 years with positive TRAb. The TCR library was prepared using RNA isolated from PBMCs. Sequencing libraries for TCR beta were prepared with iRepertoire HTBI primers and Arm-PCR of CDR3 regions. TCRdb re-analysed the multiplex PCR reads in MiXCR, keeping a single row per CDR3 protein. The data show 360,000 or so distinct CDR3 sequences, roughly 20% seen once. The CDR3 has 14 amino acids. Germline CDR1 reads MNHNS; CDR2 reads SASEGT. Deletions cut 2 bases from V and 3 bases from J, with 8 bases between. This clonotype was counted ten times or more.

The receptor was derived from a middle-aged woman with Graves disease. V and J are TRBV6-1 and TRBJ1-5; D not certain. Specimen: peripheral blood mononuclear cells (PBMCs), collected when the disease was refractory, from a patient treated with antithyroid drugs. The CDR3, as DNA: TGTGCCAGCAGTGAAACAAGGGTCAATCAGCCCCAGCATTTT. Translation gives CASSETRVNQPQHF.